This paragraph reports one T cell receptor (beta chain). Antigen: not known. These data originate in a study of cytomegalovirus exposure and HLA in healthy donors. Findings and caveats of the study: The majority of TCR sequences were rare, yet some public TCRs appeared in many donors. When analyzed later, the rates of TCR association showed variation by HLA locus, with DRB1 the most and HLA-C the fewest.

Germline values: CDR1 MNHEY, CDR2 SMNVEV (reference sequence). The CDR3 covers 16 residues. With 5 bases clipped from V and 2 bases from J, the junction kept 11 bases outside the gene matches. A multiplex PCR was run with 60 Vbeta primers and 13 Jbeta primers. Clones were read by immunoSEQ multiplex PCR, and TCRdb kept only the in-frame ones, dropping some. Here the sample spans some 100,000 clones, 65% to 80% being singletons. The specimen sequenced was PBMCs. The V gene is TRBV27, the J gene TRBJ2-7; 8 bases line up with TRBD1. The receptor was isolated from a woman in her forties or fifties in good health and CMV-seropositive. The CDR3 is CASSPLDRGLPYEQYF. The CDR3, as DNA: TGTGCCAGCAGTCCACTTGACAGGGGTCTACCCTACGAGCAGTACTTC.